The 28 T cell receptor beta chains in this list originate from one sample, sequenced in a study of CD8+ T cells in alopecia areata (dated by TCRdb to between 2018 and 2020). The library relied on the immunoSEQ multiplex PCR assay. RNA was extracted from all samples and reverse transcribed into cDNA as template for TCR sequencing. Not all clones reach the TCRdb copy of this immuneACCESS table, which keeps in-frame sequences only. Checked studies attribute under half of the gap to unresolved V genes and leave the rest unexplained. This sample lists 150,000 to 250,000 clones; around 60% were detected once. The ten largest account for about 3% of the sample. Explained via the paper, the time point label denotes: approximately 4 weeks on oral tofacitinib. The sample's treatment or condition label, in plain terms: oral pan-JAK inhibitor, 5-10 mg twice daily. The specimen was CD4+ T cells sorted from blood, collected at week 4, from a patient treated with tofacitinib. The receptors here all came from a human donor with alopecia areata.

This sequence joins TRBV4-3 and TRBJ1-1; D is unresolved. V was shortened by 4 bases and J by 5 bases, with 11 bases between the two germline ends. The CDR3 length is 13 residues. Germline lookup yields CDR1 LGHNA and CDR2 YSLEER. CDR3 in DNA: TGCGCCAGCAGCCTGGCGGCCGTGACTGAAGCTTTCTTT. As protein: CASSLAAVTEAFF.

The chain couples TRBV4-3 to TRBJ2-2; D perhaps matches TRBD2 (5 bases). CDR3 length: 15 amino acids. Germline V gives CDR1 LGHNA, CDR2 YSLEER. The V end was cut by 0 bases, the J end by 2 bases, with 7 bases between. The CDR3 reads CASSQEGANTGELFF. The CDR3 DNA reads TGCGCCAGCAGCCAAGAGGGAGCTAACACCGGGGAGCTGTTTTTT.

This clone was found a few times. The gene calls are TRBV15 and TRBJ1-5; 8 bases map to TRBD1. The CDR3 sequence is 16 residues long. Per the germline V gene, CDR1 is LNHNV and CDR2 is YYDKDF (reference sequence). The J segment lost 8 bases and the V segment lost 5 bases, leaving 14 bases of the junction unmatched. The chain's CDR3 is CATSDRGLGKTEPQHF. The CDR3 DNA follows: TGTGCCACCAGCGACAGGGGTTTGGGCAAAACGGAGCCCCAGCATTTT.

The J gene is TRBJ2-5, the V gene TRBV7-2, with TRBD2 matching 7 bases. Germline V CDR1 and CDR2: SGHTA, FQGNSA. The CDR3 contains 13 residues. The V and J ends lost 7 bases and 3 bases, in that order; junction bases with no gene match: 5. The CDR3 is CASNFRGEETQYF. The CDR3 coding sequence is TGTGCCAGCAACTTCCGGGGGGAAGAGACCCAGTACTTC.

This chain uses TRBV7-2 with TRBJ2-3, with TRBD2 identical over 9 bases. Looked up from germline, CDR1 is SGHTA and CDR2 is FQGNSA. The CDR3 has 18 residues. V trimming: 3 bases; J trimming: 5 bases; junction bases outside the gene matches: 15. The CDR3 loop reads CASSLPGGGAIRKDTQYF. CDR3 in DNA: TGTGCCAGCAGCTTGCCTGGCGGGGGGGCGATTAGAAAAGATACGCAGTATTTT.

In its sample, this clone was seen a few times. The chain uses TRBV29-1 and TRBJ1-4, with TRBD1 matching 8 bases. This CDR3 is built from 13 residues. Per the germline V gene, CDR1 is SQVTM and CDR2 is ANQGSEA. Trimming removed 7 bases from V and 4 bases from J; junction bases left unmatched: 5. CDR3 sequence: CSAKTGVNEKLFF. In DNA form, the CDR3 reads TGCAGCGCTAAGACAGGGGTTAATGAAAAACTGTTTTTT. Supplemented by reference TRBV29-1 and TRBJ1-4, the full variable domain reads SAVISQKPSRDICQRGTSLTIQCQVDSQVTMMFWYRQQPGQSLTLIATANQGSEATYESGFVIDKFPISRPNLTFSTLTVSNMSPEDSSIYLCSAKTGVNEKLFFGSGTQLSVL.

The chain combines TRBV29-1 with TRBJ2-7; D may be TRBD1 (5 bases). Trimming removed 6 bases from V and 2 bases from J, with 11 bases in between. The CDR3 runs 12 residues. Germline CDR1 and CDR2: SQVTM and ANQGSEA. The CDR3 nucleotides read TGCAGCGTCTCTGCCAGGGCCTACGAGCAGTACTTC. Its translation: CSVSARAYEQYF.

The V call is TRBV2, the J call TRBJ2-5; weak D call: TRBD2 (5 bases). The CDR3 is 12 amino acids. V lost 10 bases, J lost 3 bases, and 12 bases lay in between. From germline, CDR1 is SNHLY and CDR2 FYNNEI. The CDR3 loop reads CATGRAEETQYF. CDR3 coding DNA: TGTGCCACCGGGCGGGCGGAAGAGACCCAGTACTTC.

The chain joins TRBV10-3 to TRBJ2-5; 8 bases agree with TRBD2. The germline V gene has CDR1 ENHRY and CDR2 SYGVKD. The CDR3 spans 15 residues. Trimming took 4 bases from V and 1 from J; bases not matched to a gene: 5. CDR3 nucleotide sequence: TGTGCCATCAGTGGAGCGGGAGATCTCCAAGAGACCCAGTACTTC. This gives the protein CAISGAGDLQETQYF.

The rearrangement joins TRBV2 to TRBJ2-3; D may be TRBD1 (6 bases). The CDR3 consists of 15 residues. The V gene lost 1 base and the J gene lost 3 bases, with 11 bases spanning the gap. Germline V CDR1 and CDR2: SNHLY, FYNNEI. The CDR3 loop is CASSEGGQGTDTQYF. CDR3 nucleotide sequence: TGTGCCAGCAGTGAAGGGGGGCAGGGTACAGATACGCAGTATTTT.

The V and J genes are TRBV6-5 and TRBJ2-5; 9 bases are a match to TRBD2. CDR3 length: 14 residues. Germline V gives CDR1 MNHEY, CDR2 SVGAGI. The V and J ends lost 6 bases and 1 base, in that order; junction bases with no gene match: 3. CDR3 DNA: TGTGCCAGCAGCCGACTAGCGGCCCAAGAGACCCAGTACTTC. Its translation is CASSRLAAQETQYF.

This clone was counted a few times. The CDR3 is CASKQGGSNYGYTF. Here the CDR3 DNA reads TGTGCCAGTAAACAGGGAGGCTCTAACTATGGCTACACCTTC. J is TRBJ1-2 and V is TRBV19, with D possibly matching TRBD1 (6 bases). The germline CDR1 and CDR2 sequences are LNHDA and SQIVND (reference sequence). CDR3 length: 14 amino acids. The V and J ends lost 7 bases and 0 bases respectively, with 12 bases between them. Complete variable domain (other parts from reference TRBV19 and TRBJ1-2): DGGITQSPKYLFRKEGQNVTLSCEQNLNHDAMYWYRQDPGQGLRLIYYSQIVNDFQKGDIAEGYSVSREKKESFPLTVTSAQKNPTAFYLCASKQGGSNYGYTFGSGTRLTVV.

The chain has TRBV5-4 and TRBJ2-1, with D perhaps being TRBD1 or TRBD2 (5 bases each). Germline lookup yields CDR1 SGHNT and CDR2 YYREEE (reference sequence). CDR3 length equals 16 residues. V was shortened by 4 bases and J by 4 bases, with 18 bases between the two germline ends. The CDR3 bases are TGTGCCAGCAGCCCGGGGACGGCGACACCTTACAATGAGCAGTTCTTC. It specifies CASSPGTATPYNEQFF.

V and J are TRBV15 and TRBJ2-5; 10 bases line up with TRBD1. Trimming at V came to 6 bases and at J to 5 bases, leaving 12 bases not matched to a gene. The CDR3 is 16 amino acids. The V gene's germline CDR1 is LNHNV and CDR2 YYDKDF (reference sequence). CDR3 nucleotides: TGTGCCACCAGGAGAACTCCGACAGGGGGCGGGGAGACCCAGTACTTC. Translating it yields CATRRTPTGGGETQYF.

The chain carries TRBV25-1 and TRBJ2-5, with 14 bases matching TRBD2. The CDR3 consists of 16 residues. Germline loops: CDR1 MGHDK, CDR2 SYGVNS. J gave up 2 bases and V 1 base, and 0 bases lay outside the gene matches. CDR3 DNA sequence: TGTGCCAGCAGTGAATGGACTAGCGGGGGGCAAGAGACCCAGTACTTC. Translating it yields CASSEWTSGGQETQYF.

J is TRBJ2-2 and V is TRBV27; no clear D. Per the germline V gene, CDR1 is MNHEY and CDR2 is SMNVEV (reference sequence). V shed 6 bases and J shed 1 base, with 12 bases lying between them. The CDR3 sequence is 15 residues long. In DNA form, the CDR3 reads TGTGCCAGCAGCGGATCCTTCGGGAACACCGGGGAGCTGTTTTTT. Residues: CASSGSFGNTGELFF.

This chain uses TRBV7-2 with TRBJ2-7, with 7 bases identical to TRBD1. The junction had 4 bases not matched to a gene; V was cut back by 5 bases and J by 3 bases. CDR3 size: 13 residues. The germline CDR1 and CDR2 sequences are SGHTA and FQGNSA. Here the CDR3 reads CASSRDSNYEQYF. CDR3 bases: TGTGCCAGCAGCCGGGACAGTAACTACGAGCAGTACTTC.

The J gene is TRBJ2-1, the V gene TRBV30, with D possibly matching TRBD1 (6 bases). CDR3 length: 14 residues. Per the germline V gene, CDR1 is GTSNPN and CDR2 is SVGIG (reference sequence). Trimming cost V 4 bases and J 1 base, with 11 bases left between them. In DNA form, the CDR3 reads TGTGCCTGGATTTACCAGGGGTCCTACAATGAGCAGTTCTTC. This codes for CAWIYQGSYNEQFF.

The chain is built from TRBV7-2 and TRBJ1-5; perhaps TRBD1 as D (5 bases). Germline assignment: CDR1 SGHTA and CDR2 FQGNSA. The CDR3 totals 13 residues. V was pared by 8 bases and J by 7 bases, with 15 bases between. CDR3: CASESTWGQPQHF. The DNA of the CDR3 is TGTGCCAGCGAATCTACTTGGGGGCAGCCCCAGCATTTT.

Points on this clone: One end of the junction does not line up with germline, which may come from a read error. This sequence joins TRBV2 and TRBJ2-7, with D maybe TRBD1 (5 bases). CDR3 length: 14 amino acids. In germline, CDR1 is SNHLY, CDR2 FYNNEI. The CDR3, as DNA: TGTGCCAGCAGCTTCGAGACAGAATCCTACGGGCAGTACTTC. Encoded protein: CASSFETESYGQYF.

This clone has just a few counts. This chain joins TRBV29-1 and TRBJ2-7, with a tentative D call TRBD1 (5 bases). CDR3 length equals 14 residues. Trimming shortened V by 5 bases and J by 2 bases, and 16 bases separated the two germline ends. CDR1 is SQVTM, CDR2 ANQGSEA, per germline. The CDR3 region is CSVLFRGRTYEQYF. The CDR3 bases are TGCAGCGTTTTGTTTAGGGGCCGTACCTACGAGCAGTACTTC.

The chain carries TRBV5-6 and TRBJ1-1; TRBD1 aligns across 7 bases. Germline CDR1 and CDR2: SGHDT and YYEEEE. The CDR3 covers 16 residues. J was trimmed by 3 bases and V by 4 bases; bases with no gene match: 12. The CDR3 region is CASSPLYRGGHTEAFF. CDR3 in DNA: TGTGCCAGCAGCCCCCTCTACAGGGGAGGCCACACTGAAGCTTTCTTT.

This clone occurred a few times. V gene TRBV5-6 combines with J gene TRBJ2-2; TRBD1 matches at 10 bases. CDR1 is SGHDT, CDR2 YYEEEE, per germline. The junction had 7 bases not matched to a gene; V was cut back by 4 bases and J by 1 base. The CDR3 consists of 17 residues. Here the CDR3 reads CASSDVRDRGNTGELFF. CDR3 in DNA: TGTGCCAGCAGCGATGTCCGGGACAGGGGGAACACCGGGGAGCTGTTTTTT.

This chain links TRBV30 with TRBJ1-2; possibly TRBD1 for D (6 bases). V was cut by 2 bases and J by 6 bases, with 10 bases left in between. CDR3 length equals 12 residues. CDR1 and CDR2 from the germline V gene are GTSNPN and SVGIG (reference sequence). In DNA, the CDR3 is TGTGCCTGGAGTAGAACAGGGAATGGCTACACCTTC. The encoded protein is CAWSRTGNGYTF.

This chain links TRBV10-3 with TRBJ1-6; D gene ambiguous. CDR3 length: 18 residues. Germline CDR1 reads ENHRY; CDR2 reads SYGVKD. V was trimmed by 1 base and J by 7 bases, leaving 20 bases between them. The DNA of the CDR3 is TGTGCCATCAGTGAGTACTCGTTAGAAGTCCACACAAATTCACCCCTCCACTTT. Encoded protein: CAISEYSLEVHTNSPLHF.

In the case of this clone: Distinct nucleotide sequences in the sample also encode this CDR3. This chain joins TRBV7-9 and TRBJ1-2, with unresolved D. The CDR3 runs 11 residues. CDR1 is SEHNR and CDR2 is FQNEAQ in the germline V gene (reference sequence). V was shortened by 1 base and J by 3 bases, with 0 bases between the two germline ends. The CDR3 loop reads CASSLDYGYTF. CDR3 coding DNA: TGTGCCAGCAGCTTAGACTATGGCTACACCTTC.

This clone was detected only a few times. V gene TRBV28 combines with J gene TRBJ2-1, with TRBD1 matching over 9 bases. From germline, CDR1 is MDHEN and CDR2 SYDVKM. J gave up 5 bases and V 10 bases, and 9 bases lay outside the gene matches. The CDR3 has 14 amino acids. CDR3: CATYNRGRDNEQFF. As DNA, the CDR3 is TGTGCCACCTATAACAGGGGGCGCGACAATGAGCAGTTCTTC.

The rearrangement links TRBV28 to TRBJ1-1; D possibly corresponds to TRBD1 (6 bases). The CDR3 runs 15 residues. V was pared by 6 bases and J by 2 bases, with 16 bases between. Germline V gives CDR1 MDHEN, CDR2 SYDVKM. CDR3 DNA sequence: TGTGCCAGCAGCAATCCTTGGGGACATAACACTGAAGCTTTCTTT. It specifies CASSNPWGHNTEAFF.